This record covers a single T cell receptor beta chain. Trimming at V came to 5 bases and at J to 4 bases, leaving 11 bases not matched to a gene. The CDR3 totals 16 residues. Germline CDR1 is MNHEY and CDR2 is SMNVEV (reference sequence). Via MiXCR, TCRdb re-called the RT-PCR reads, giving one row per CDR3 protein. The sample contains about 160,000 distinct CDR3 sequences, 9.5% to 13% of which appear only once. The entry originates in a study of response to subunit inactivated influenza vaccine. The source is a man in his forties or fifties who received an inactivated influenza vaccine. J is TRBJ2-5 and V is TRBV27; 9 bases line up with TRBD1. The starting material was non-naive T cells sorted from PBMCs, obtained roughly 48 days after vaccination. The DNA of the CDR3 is TGTGCCAGCAGTCCATCCACAGGGGGCGGGGGAGAGACCCAGTACTTC. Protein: CASSPSTGGGGETQYF.